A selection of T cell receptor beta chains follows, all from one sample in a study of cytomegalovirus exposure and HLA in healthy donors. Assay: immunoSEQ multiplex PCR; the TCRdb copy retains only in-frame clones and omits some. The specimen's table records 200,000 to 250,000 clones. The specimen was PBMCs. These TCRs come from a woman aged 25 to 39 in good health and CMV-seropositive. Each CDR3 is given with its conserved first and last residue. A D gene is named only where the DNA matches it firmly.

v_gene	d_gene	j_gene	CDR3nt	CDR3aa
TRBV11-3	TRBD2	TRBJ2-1	TGTGCCAGCACCGGCGGGGATAGCGGGGCCGGGAATGAGCAGTTCTTC	CASTGGDSGAGNEQFF
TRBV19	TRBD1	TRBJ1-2	TGTGCCGCAAGGGACAGGGGACGGGGGGGCTATGGCTACACCTTC	CAARDRGRGGYGYTF
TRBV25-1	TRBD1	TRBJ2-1	TGTGCCAGCAGTCAAACGCCGGGACAGGGAATCGATGAGCAGTTCTTC	CASSQTPGQGIDEQFF
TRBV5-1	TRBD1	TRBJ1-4	TGCGCCAGCAGCTGGACGACAGGGAGGGAAAAACTGTTTTTT	CASSWTTGREKLFF
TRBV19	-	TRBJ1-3	TGTGCCAGTAGTTTCGGGGGATTCATAGGGGAAAACACCATATATTTT	CASSFGGFIGENTIYF
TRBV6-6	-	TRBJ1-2	TGTGCCAGCAGTACCACGGGGGGAGCTAACTATGGCTACACCTTC	CASSTTGGANYGYTF
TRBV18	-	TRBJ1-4	TGTGCCAGCTCACCGCGCGGGGAAGCTGCAACTAATGAAAAACTGTTTTTT	CASSPRGEAATNEKLFF
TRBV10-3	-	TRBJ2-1	TGTGCCATCAGTGATCCCGGACTACCAAATGAGCAGTTCTTC	CAISDPGLPNEQFF
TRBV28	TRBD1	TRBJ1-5	TGTGCCAGCACGGTACAGGGGGCTCGCAATCAGCCCCAGCATTTT	CASTVQGARNQPQHF
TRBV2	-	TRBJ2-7	TGTGCCAGCAGTGAAGGAGGACAATTTTACGAGCAGTACTTC	CASSEGGQFYEQYF
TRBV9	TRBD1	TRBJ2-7	TGTGCCAGCAGCCCGAGGACAGGATACTACGAGCAGTACTTC	CASSPRTGYYEQYF
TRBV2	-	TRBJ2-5	TGTGCCGCCCCGGGACTGCAACTGGAGACCCAGTACTTC	CAAPGLQLETQYF
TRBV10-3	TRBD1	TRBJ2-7	TGTGCCATCAGTGCGACAGGGGCAAGCTCCTACGAGCAGTACTTC	CAISATGASSYEQYF
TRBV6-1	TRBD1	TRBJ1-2	TGTGCCAGCAGTGAACTTTTGACGACAGGGGTTAGCTACACCTTC	CASSELLTTGVSYTF
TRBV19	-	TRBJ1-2	TGTGCCAGTAGGCGATTAATGTACGCTAACTATGGCTACACCTTC	CASRRLMYANYGYTF
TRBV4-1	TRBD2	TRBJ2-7	TGCGCCAGCAGCCTCTCGAGGGCGGGAGGGCCATACGAGCAGTACTTC	CASSLSRAGGPYEQYF
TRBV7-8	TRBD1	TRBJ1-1	TGTGCCAGCAGTTCTTCCGGGACAGGGAACACTGAAGCTTTCTTT	CASSSSGTGNTEAFF
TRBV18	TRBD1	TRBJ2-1	TGTGCCAGCTCAATACCCCAGGGACAGGGTAGGGCTGAGCAGTTCTTC	CASSIPQGQGRAEQFF
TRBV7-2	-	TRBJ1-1	TGTGCCAGCAGCTTAGGCCCGGGTCCCTTGAACACTGAAGCTTTCTTT	CASSLGPGPLNTEAFF
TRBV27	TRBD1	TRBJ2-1	TGTGCCAGCAGCGTTCTACCGGGACAGGGACCCTACAATGAGCAGTTCTTC	CASSVLPGQGPYNEQFF
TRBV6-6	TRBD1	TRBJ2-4	TGTGCCAGCAGTTACCCACAGGGGTCGGACTTC	CASSYPQGSDF
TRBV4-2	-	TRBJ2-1	TGTGCCAGCAGCCAAGATATAACATACAATGAGCAGTTCTTC	CASSQDITYNEQFF
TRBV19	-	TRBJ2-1	TGTGCCAGTAGTATGGGCAGCTCCTACAATGAGCAGTTCTTC	CASSMGSSYNEQFF
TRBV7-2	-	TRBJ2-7	TGTGCCAGCAGCGGTGGGACAATAGGATACGAGCAGTACTTC	CASSGGTIGYEQYF
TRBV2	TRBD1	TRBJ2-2	TGTGCCAGCCAAAGCCCAGGGGGCACCGGGGAGCTGTTTTTT	CASQSPGGTGELFF
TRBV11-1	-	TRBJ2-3	TGTGCCAGCAGCCCGTTAAGTAGCGCAGATACGCAGTATTTT	CASSPLSSADTQYF
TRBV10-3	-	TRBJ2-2	TGTGCCGTCGGGCGGGGAACCGGGGAGCTGTTTTTT	CAVGRGTGELFF
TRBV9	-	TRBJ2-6	TGTGCCAGCAGCGCCTATGGGACTGCCCCCGTCCTGACTTTC	CASSAYGTAPVLTF
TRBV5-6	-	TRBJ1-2	TGTGCCAGCAGCTTGGCCTTCAGGGTGACGTTC	CASSLAFRVTF
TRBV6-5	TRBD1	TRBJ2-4	TGTGCCAGCAGTTACTCGCCAGGGGGAGCCAAAAACATTCAGTACTTC	CASSYSPGGAKNIQYF